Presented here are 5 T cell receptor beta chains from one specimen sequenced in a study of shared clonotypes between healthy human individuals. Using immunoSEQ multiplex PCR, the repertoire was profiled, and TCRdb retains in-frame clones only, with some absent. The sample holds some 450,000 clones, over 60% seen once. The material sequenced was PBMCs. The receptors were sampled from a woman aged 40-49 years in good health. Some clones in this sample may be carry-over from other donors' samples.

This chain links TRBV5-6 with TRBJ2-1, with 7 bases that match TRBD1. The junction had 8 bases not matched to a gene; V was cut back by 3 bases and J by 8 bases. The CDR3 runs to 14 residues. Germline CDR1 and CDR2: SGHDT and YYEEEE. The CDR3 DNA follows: TGTGCCAGCAGCTCGGGACAGTGGGGAGATGAGCAGTTCTTC. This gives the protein CASSSGQWGDEQFF.

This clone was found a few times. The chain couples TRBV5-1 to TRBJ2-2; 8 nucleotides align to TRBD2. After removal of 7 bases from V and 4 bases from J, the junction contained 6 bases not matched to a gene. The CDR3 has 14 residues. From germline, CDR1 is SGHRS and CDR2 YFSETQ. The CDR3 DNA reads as TGCGCCAGCGGAGCGGGAGACATCACCGGGGAGCTGTTTTTT. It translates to CASGAGDITGELFF.

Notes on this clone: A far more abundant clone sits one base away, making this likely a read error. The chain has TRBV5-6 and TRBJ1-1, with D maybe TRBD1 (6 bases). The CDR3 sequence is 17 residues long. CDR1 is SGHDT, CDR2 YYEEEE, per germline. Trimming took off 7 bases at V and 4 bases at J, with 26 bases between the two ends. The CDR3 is CASHYMTGLLDSTEAFF. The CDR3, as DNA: TGTGCCAGCCACTATATGACAGGTTTACTTGATAGCACTGAAGCTTTCTTT.

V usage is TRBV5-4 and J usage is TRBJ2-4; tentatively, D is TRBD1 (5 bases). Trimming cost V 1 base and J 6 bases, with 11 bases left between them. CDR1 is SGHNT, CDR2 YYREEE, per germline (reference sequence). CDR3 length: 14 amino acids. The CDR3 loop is CASSLWGLGNIQYF. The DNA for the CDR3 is TGTGCCAGCAGCTTGTGGGGCTTGGGAAACATTCAGTACTTC.

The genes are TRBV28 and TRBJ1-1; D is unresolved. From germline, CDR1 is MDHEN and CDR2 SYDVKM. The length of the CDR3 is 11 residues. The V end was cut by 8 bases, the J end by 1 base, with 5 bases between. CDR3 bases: TGTGCCAGCGGTGCGAACACTGAAGCTTTCTTT. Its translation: CASGANTEAFF.